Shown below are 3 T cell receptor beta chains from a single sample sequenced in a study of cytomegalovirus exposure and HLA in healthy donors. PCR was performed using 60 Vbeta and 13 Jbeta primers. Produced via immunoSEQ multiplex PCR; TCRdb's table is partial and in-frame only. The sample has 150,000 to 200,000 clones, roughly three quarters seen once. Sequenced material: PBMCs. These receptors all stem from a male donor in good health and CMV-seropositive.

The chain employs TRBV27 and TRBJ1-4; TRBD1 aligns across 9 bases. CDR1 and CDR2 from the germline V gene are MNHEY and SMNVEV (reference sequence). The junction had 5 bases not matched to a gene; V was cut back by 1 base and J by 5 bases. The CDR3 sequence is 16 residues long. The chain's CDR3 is CASSLWGTGRNEKLFF. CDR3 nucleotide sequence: TGTGCCAGCAGTTTATGGGGGACAGGGCGAAATGAAAAACTGTTTTTT.

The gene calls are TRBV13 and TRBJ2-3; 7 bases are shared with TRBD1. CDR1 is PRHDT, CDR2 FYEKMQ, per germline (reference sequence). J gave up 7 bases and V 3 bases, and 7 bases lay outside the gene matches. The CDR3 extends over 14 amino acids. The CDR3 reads CASSFGTVQNTQYF. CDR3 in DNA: TGTGCCAGCAGCTTCGGGACAGTCCAAAATACGCAGTATTTT.

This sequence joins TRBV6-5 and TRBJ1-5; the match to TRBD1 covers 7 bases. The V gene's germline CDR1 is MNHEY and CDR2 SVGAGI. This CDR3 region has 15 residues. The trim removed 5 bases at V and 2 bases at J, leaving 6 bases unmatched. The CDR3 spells CASSIRDSRNQPQHF. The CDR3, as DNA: TGTGCCAGCAGTATAAGGGACAGCCGCAATCAGCCCCAGCATTTT.